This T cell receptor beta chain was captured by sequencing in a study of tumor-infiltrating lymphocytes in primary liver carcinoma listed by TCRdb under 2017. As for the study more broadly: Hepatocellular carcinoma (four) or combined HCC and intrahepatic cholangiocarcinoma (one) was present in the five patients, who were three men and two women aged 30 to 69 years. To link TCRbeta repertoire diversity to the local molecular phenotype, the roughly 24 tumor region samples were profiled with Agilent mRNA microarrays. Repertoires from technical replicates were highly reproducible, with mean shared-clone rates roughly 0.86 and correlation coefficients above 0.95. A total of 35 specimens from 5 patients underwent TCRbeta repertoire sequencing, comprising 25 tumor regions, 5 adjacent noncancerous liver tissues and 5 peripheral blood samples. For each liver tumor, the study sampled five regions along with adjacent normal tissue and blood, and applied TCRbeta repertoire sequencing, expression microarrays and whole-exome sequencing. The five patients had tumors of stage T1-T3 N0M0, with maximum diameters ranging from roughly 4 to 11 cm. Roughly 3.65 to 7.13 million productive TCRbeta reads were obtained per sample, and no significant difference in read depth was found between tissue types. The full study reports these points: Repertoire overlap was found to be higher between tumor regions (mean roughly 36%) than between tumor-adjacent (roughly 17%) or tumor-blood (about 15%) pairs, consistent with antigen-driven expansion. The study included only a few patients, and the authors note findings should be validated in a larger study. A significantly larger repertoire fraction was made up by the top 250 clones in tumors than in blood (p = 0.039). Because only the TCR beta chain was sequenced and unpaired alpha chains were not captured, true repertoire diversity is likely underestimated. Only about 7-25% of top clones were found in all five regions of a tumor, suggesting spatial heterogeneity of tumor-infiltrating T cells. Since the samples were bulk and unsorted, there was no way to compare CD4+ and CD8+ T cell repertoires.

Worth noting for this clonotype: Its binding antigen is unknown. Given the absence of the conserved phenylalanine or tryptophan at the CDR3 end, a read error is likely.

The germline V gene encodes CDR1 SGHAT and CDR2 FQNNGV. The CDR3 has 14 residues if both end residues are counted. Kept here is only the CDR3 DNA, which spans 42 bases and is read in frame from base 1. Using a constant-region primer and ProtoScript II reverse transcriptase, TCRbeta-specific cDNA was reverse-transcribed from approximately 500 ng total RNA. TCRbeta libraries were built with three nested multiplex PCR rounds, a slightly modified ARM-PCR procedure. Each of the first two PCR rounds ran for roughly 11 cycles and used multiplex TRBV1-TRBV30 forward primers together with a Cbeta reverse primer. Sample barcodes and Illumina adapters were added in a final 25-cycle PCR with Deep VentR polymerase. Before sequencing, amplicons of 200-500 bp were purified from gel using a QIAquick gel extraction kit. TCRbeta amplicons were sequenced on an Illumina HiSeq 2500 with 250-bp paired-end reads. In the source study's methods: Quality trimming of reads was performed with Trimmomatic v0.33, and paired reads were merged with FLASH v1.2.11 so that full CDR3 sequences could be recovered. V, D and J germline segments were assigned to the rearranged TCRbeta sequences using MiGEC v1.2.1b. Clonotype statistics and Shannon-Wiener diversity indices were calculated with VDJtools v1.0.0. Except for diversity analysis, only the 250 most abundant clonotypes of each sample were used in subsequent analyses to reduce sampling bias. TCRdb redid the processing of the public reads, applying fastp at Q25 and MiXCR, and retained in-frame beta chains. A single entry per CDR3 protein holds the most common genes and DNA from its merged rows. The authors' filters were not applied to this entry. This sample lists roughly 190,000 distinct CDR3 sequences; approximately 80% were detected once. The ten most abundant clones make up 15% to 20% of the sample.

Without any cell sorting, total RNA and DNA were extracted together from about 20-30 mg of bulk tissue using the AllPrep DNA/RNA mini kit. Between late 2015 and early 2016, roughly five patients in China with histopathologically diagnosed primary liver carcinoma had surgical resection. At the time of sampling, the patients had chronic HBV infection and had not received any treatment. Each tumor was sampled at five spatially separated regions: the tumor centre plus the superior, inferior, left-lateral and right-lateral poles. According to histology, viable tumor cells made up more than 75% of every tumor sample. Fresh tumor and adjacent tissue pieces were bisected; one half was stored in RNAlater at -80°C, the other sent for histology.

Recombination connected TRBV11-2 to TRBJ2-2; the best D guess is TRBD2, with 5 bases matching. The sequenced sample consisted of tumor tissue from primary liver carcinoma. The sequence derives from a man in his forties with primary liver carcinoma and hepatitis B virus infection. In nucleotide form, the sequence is TGTATCAGCGCGGGTCAGTTGAACACCGGGGAGCTGTTTTAT. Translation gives CISAGQLNTGELFY.